This entry lists 11 T cell receptor beta chains sequenced from one sample in a study of T cells expressing NK-cell markers. No DNA is given; TCRdb re-called the 5' RACE reads and lists each CDR3 protein once. The sample holds 400,000 to 550,000 distinct CDR3 sequences. Sequenced sample: blood T cells: a sorted CD56 or NKG2C T cell subset, CD4+ or CD8+ T cells, or bulk PBMC T cells (not recorded which). These receptors came from a woman between 18 and 70 years old in good health.

The chain carries TRBV6-2 or TRBV6-3 and TRBJ1-5; TCRdb's D gene call, TRBD1, goes unchecked for lack of DNA. The V gene's germline CDR1 is MNHEY and CDR2 SVGEGT. This CDR3 has 11 amino acids. The CDR3 here is CASSWGGPQHF.

The rearrangement joins TRBV29-1 to TRBJ2-3; as DNA is missing, the TRBD1 call by TCRdb cannot be tested. The CDR3 covers 13 residues. Per germline, CDR1 SQVTM and CDR2 ANQGSEA. The CDR3 loop is CSVGTGTTDTQYF.

The chain has TRBV7-6 and TRBJ2-1. The CDR3 consists of 13 residues. Germline V gene data show CDR1 as SGHVS and CDR2 as FNYEAQ. CDR3 in amino acids: CASSLEVGDEQFF.

This chain links TRBV7-7 with TRBJ2-2; TCRdb lists TRBD2, though no DNA is available to test this call. The CDR3 length is 17 residues. Germline CDR1 and CDR2: SSHAT and FNYEAQ (reference sequence). This CDR3 reads CASSGGLAGVISGELFF.

The rearrangement uses TRBV15 and TRBJ1-4. This CDR3 region has 13 residues. Germline CDR1 and CDR2: LNHNV and YYDKDF (reference sequence). The CDR3: CATTNPQLRKLFF. Looking up the rest from reference TRBV15 and TRBJ1-4 gives the full variable domain: DAMVIQNPRYQVTQFGKPVTLSCSQTLNHNVMYWYQQKSSQAPKLLFHYYDKDFNNEADTPDNFQSRRPNTSFCFLDIRSPGLGDTAMYLCATTNPQLRKLFFGSGTQLSVL.

The chain links TRBV6-1 to TRBJ1-5; TCRdb's D call of TRBD1 is untestable without DNA. The CDR3 has 13 amino acids. Germline V gene sequence: CDR1 MNHNS, CDR2 SASEGT. CDR3 residues: CASSPLWNQPQHF.

This chain connects TRBV11-2 to TRBJ2-2; the TCRdb D gene call, TRBD1, has no DNA to confirm it. From germline, CDR1 is SGHAT and CDR2 FQNNGV. This CDR3 has 15 residues. The CDR3 sequence is CASSLDRQGVGELFF.

The CDR3 loop is CSARYGSNEQFF. J is TRBJ2-1 and V is TRBV20-1; TCRdb proposes TRBD2, but this gene call is untestable without DNA. Germline V gives CDR1 DFQATT, CDR2 SNEGSKA (reference sequence). The CDR3 is 12 amino acids.

The chain joins TRBV7-2 to TRBJ2-1; TCRdb gives TRBD1 as the D gene, but with no DNA this cannot be confirmed. The CDR3 has 15 amino acids. Germline CDR1 reads SGHTA; CDR2 reads FQGNSA. CDR3 sequence reads: CASSLGLRAWDEQFF.

The CDR3 protein is CASSLAGRLVDEQYF. The chain links TRBV5-1 to TRBJ2-7; TCRdb calls TRBD2, which cannot be checked without DNA. Germline V gene sequence: CDR1 SGHRS, CDR2 YFSETQ. CDR3 length equals 15 residues.

V usage is TRBV12-3 or TRBV12-4 and J usage is TRBJ2-5; TCRdb picks TRBD2, but there is no DNA to check that call. This CDR3 region has 14 residues. The CDR3 here is CASSGLAGMETQYF.